This T cell receptor (beta chain) was recorded in a study of blood T cell repertoires in COVID-19. Study at large: Researchers got acute and convalescent COVID-19 samples from the United States, Italy and Spain. Sources were T cells, B-cell-depleted T cells, or PBMCs; the material itself was cDNA or gDNA.

Study processing details: Quantification of nucleated cells was approximated via reference gene primer amplification. Assay: immunoSEQ multiplex PCR; the TCRdb copy retains only in-frame clones and omits some. D and trimming were read from the DNA, whereas the V and J calls and clone size are those reported in that table. The table records some 120,000 clones, around four fifths of them present only once. Sequenced sample: peripheral blood. The clonotype originates from an older man with active or convalescent COVID-19.

CDR3 DNA sequence: TGTGCCAGCAGCTTAGTTGCGGGGGGGCCGGAAGAGCAGTTCTTC. Protein sequence: CASSLVAGGPEEQFF. The rearrangement joins TRBV11-2 to TRBJ2-1; 9 bases match TRBD2. V was clipped by 1 base and J by 10 bases; unmatched bases: 8. The CDR3 has 15 amino acids. CDR1 SGHAT and CDR2 FQNNGV come from the germline V gene. Based on the CDR3 plus reference TRBV11-2 and TRBJ2-1, the full variable domain is EAGVAQSPRYKIIEKRQSVAFWCNPISGHATLYWYQQILGQGPKLLIQFQNNGVVDDSQLPKDRFSAERLKGVDSTLKIQPAKLEDSAVYLCASSLVAGGPEEQFFGPGTRLTVL.